The 11 T cell receptor beta chains listed next were all sequenced from one sample in a study of blood T cell repertoires in COVID-19. Clones were read by immunoSEQ multiplex PCR, and TCRdb kept only the in-frame ones, dropping some. Of about 220,000 clones listed, approximately 85% were seen once; the top ten hold 4% to 5%. The sequenced material came from peripheral blood. The receptors here all came from a woman between 70 and 85 years old with acute or convalescent COVID-19.

The sample holds many counts of this clone. This chain links TRBV6-2 or TRBV6-3 with TRBJ1-5, with 7 nucleotides matching TRBD1. The CDR3 extends over 14 amino acids. The ends lost 4 bases at V and 2 bases at J; junction bases unmatched: 2. Germline loops: CDR1 MNHEY, CDR2 SVGEGT. CDR3 sequence: CASSFGQGNQPQHF. The CDR3 DNA reads as TGTGCCAGCAGTTTCGGACAGGGCAATCAGCCCCAGCATTTT.

The V call is TRBV18, the J call TRBJ1-5; 7 bases agree with TRBD1. The germline V gene encodes CDR1 KGHSH and CDR2 LQKENI. The ends lost 2 bases at V and 1 base at J; junction bases unmatched: 11. The CDR3 spans 18 residues. CDR3 in amino acids: CASSPKRQGGISNQPQHF. CDR3 nucleotide sequence: TGTGCCAGCTCACCAAAAAGACAGGGCGGGATAAGCAATCAGCCCCAGCATTTT.

V usage is TRBV24-1 and J usage is TRBJ2-7; D possibly corresponds to TRBD1 (5 bases). This CDR3 comprises 13 residues. Per the germline V gene, CDR1 is KGHDR and CDR2 is SFDVKD. Trimming stripped 5 bases from V and 6 bases from J, with 13 bases between. The CDR3 DNA follows: TGTGCCACCAGTGTCCTCGGCACAGGCGAGCAGTACTTC. Protein: CATSVLGTGEQYF.

This sequence joins TRBV4-2 and TRBJ1-3, with TRBD1 identical over 7 bases. After removal of 0 bases from V and 2 bases from J, the junction contained 4 bases not matched to a gene. Per germline, CDR1 LGHNA and CDR2 YNFKEQ. The CDR3 loop spans 16 amino acids. The chain's CDR3 is CASSQDSGGPGNTIYF. The CDR3 nucleotides read TGTGCCAGCAGCCAAGATTCAGGGGGTCCTGGAAACACCATATATTTT.

The rearrangement links TRBV3-1 (or the pseudogene TRBV3-2) to TRBJ2-7, with 11 nucleotides matching TRBD2. The germline V gene encodes CDR1 LGHDT and CDR2 YNNKEL (reference sequence). Trimming at V came to 1 base and at J to 6 bases, leaving 11 bases not matched to a gene. This CDR3 spans 17 amino acids. The CDR3 bases are TGTGCCAGCAGCCAAGGCCTACCTAGCGGGGGGCTCTCCGAGCAGTACTTC. It yields the protein CASSQGLPSGGLSEQYF.

The rearrangement joins TRBV9 to TRBJ2-3; 7 bases match TRBD2. This CDR3 is 15 amino acids long. The V and J ends lost 0 bases and 6 bases, in that order; junction bases with no gene match: 7. From germline, CDR1 is SGDLS and CDR2 YYNGEE. CDR3 sequence (DNA): TGTGCCAGCAGCGTAGACGGACTAGGCCGGGATACGCAGTATTTT. Its translation: CASSVDGLGRDTQYF.

The table lists this clone with many counts. V gene TRBV6-6 combines with J gene TRBJ2-1; 8 bases are shared with TRBD2. Trimming at V came to 4 bases and at J to 6 bases, leaving 5 bases not matched to a gene. The germline V gene has CDR1 MNHNY and CDR2 SVGAGI (reference sequence). The CDR3 covers 14 residues. CDR3 DNA sequence: TGTGCCAGCAGTTTATCCGGGACTAGCAATGAGCAGTTCTTC. Its translation: CASSLSGTSNEQFF.

This clone appeared once. The chain links TRBV7-8 to TRBJ1-3; D unclear. This CDR3 is 15 amino acids long. Between the trimmed V and J ends, which lost 1 base and 7 bases, there was a span of 14 bases. Germline assignment: CDR1 SGHVS and CDR2 FQNEAQ. The CDR3 here is CASSLESRSGNTIYF. CDR3 coding DNA: TGTGCCAGCAGCTTAGAATCTAGGAGTGGGAACACCATATATTTT.

The chain has TRBV27 and TRBJ2-5; tentative D call: TRBD2 (6 bases). Trimming stripped 3 bases from V and 0 bases from J, with 8 bases between. The V gene's germline CDR1 is MNHEY and CDR2 SMNVEV (reference sequence). CDR3 length equals 14 residues. The CDR3 region is CASSFAGYQETQYF. CDR3 in DNA: TGTGCCAGCAGTTTCGCGGGATACCAAGAGACCCAGTACTTC.

About this clone: Other DNA sequences in this sample translate to the same CDR3. The gene calls are TRBV28 and TRBJ1-5; perhaps TRBD1 as D (5 bases). In germline, CDR1 is MDHEN, CDR2 SYDVKM. With 3 bases removed from V and 1 base from J, the gap between germline ends came to 10 bases. The length of the CDR3 is 15 residues. CDR3 in DNA: TGTGCCAGCAGTTTGGCGGGGGGAAGCAATCAGCCCCAGCATTTT. Protein product: CASSLAGGSNQPQHF.

The chain uses TRBV27 and TRBJ1-1; D call uncertain. This CDR3 comprises 13 residues. The germline V and J ends were trimmed by 3 bases and 0 bases, with 5 bases remaining between them. The V gene's germline CDR1 is MNHEY and CDR2 SMNVEV (reference sequence). CDR3 sequence: CASSFYVNTEAFF. In DNA, the CDR3 is TGTGCCAGCAGTTTCTACGTGAACACTGAAGCTTTCTTT.